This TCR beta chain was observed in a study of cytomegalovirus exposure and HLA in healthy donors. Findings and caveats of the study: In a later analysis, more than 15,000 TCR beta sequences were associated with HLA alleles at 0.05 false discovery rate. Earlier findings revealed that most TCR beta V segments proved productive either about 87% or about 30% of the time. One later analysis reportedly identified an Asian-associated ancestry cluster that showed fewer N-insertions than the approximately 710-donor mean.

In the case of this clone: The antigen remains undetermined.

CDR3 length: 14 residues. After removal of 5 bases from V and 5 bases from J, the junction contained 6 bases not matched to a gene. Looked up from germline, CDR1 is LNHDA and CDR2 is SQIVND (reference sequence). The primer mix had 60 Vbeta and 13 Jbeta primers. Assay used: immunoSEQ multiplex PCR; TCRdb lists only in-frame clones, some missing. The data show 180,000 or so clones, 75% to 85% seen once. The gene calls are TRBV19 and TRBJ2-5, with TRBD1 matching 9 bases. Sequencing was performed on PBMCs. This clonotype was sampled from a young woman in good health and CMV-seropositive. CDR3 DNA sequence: TGTGCCAGTAGTCTTACAGGGGGCGCGGAGACCCAGTACTTC. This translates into CASSLTGGAETQYF. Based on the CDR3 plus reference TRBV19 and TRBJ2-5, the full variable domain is DGGITQSPKYLFRKEGQNVTLSCEQNLNHDAMYWYRQDPGQGLRLIYYSQIVNDFQKGDIAEGYSVSREKKESFPLTVTSAQKNPTAFYLCASSLTGGAETQYFGPGTRLLVL.